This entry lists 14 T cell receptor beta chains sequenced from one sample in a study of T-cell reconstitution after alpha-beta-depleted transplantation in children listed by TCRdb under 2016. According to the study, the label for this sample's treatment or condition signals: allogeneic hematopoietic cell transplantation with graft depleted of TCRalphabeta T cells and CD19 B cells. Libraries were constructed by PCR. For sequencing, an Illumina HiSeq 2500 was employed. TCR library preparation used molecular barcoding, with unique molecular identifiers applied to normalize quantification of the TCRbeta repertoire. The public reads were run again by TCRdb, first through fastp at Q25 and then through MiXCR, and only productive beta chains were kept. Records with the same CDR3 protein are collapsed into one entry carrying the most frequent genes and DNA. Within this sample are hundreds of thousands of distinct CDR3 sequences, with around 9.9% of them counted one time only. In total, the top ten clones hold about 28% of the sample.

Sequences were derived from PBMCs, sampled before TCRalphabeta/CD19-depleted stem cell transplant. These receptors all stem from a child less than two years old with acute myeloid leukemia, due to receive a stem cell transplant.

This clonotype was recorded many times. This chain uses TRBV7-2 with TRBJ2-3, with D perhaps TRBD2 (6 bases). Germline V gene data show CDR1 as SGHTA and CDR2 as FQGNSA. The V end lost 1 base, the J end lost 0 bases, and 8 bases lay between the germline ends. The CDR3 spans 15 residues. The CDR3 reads CASSLVGRSTDTQYF. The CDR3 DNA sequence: TGTGCCAGCAGCTTAGTTGGGAGGAGCACAGATACGCAGTATTTT.

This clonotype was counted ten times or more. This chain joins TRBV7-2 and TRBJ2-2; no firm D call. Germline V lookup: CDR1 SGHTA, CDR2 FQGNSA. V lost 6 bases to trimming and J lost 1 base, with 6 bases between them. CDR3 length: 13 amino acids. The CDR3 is CASRSKNTGELFF. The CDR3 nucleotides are TGTGCCAGCAGATCGAAGAACACCGGGGAGCTGTTTTTT.

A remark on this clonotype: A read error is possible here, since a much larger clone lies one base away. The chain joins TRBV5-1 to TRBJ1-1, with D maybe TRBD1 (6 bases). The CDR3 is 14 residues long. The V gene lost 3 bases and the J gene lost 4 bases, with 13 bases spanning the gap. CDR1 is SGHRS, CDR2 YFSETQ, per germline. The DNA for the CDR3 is TGCGCCAGCAGCTGGACAGCCGTGAGCACTGAAGCTTTCTTT. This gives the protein CASSWTAVSTEAFF.

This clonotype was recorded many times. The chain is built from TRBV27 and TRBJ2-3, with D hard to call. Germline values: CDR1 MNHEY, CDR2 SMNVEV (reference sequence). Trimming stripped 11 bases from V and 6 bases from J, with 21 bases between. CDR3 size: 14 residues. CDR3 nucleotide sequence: TGTGCCTATAGTAAGGAAAGGTCTGGTGATACGCAGTATTTT. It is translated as CAYSKERSGDTQYF.

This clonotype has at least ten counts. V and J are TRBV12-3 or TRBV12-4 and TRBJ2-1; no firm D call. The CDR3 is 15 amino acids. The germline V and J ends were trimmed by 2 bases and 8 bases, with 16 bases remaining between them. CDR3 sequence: CASSLPVGWLDEQFF. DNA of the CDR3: TGTGCCAGCAGTTTACCGGTAGGTTGGTTGGATGAGCAGTTCTTC.

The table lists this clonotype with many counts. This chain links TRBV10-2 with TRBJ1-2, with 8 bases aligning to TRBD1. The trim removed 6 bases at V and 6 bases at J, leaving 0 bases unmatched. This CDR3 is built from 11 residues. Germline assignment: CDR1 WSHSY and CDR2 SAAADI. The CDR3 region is CASRTGDGYTF. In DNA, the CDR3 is TGCGCCAGCAGGACAGGGGATGGCTACACCTTC.

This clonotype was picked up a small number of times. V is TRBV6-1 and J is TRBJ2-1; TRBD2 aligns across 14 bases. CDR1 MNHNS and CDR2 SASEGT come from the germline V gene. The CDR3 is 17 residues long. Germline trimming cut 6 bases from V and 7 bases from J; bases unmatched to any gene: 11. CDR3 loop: CASSSRLAGGPGNEQFF. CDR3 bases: TGTGCCAGCAGCTCCCGACTAGCGGGAGGGCCTGGGAATGAGCAGTTCTTC.

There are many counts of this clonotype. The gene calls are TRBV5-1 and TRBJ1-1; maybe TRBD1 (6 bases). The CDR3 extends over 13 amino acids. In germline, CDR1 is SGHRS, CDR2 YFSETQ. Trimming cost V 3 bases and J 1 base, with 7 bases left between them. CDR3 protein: CASSWDKNTEAFF. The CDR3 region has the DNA TGCGCCAGCAGCTGGGACAAGAACACTGAAGCTTTCTTT. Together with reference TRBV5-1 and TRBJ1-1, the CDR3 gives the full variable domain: KAGVTQTPRYLIKTRGQQVTLSCSPISGHRSVSWYQQTPGQGLQFLFEYFSETQRNKGNFPGRFSGRQFSNSRSEMNVSTLELGDSALYLCASSWDKNTEAFFGQGTRLTVV.

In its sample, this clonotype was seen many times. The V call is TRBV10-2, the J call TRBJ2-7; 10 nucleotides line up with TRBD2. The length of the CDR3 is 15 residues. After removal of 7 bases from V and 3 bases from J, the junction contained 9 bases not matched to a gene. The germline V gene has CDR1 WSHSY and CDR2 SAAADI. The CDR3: CASKSLAGVGYEQYF. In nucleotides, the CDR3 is TGCGCCAGCAAGTCCCTAGCGGGAGTTGGCTACGAGCAGTACTTC.

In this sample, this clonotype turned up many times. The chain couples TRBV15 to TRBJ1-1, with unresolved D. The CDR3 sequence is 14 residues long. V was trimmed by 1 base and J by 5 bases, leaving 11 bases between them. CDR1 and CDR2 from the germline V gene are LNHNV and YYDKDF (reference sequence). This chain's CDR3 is CATSRVSGRTEAFF. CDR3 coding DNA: TGTGCCACCAGCAGAGTTTCGGGGAGGACTGAAGCTTTCTTT.

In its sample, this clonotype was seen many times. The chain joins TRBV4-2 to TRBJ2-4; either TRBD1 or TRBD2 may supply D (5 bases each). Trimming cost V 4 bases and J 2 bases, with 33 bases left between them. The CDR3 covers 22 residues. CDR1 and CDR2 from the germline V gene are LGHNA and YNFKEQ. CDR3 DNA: TGTGCCAGCAGCCGAGTTGTATATTCTAGGGACCCACCAATCGGGACCAAAAACATTCAGTACTTC. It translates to CASSRVVYSRDPPIGTKNIQYF.

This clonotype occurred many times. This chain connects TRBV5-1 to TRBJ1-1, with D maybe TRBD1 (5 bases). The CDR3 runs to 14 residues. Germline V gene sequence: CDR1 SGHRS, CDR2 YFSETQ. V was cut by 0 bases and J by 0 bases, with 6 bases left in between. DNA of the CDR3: TGCGCCAGCAGCTTGGTGGGGGTGAACACTGAAGCTTTCTTT. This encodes CASSLVGVNTEAFF.

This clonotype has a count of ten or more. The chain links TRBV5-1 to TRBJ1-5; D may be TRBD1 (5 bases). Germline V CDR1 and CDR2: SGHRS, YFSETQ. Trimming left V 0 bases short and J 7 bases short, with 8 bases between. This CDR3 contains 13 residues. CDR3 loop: CASSLERDQPQHF. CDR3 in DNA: TGCGCCAGCAGCTTGGAACGGGACCAGCCCCAGCATTTT.

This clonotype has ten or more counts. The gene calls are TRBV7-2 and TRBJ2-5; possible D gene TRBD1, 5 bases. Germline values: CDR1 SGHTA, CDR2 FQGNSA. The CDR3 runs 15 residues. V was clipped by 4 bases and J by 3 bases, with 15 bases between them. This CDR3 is CASSSRAADEETQYF. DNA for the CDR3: TGTGCCAGCAGCTCCAGGGCGGCGGATGAAGAGACCCAGTACTTC.